The T cell receptor (beta chain) described here comes from a study of vaccination and CD4 T cells after COVID-19 (dated by TCRdb to between 2020 and 2023). Looking at the study overall: Convalescent patients had a positive SARS-CoV-2 result on nasal swab PCR, and of these patients, nine had mild disease and one had severe disease. Two doses of either the Pfizer-BioNTech BNT162b2 vaccine (n=8) or the Moderna mRNA-1273 vaccine (n=2) were administered to participants. The time from the second vaccine dose to post-vaccine blood sampling had a median of around 72 days and ranged from about 14 to 250 days. As controls, cultures received a CEFX viral epitope pool (the positive control), an HIV-1 Nef peptide pool (the negative control), or no peptide at all. Overlapping spike peptide pools from SARS-CoV-2 and from the common cold coronaviruses HCoV-NL63, HCoV-OC43 and HCoV-229E were used as culture stimuli. In the convalescent cohort there were six males and four females, among whom were two Hispanic individuals, seven Caucasians, two Asians and one multiracial person. In fewer than 12 COVID-19 convalescent patients and 4 infection-naive healthy vaccine recipients, researchers compared the spike-specific CD4+ TCR repertoire from before mRNA vaccination with the repertoire from after. Post-COVID blood samples were collected from convalescent patients a median of roughly 100 days after diagnosis, with a range of roughly 30 to 161 days. Study-wide conclusions, independent of this receptor: Of the vaccine-specific clones in convalescent patients, 304 of 307, or nearly all, reacted only to SARS-CoV-2 spike and did not cross-react with common cold coronaviruses. The median number of SARS-CoV-2-reactive clonotypes rose from 20 to 25 after infection to about 40 after vaccination, but the change was not significant. Among the post-vaccine SARS-CoV-2-reactive clones in convalescent patients, a median around 86% showed up only after vaccination, which suggests vaccine-specific priming. Only a relatively small number of convalescent patients were included in the study, and early timepoints following natural infection were not analyzed.

The meaning of the sample's treatment or condition label: roughly 11-day PBMC culture with coronavirus spike peptide pools or control peptides (ViraFEST assay). The study used the ViraFEST assay, which expanded antigen-specific T cells with peptide pools and then identified expanded clonotypes by TCR sequencing. The convalescent patients' positive SARS-CoV-2 PCR tests were from March to December 2020, which was before the Alpha, Beta and Delta variants emerged in the United States. Each well held around 2.1 million PBMCs cultured with 10 ug/ml peptide pools in IMDM containing around 5.5% human AB serum and 8 to 10 IU/ml IL-2. On days 3 and 7, half of the culture medium was replaced with fresh IL-2-containing medium. Once the cells had been in culture for ten to eleven days, the EasySep CD4+ T cell isolation kit was used to isolate CD4+ T cells by negative selection. Ficoll-Paque Plus gradient centrifugation was used to isolate PBMCs from whole blood, and the isolated PBMCs were then either used fresh or cryopreserved at -140C. Triplicate wells were generally used for each culture condition.

To prepare the library, PCR was applied. At the Johns Hopkins FTIC core, DNA from the cultured CD4+ T cells underwent TCR sequencing with the Oncomine TCR Beta short-read assay. Genomic DNA was extracted from the cultured CD4+ T cells with the QIAamp micro DNA kit. Oncomine TCR Beta libraries made from cultured CD4+ T cells were pooled using unique dual indexes and sequenced on an Illumina iSeq 100. From the authors' description of their analysis: Non-productive sequences were filtered out, and CDR3s that did not start with C, did not end with F or W, or were shorter than 7 amino acids were discarded. The MANAFEST web application was used to identify antigen-specific clonotypes by comparing peptide-stimulated wells against reference wells and other culture wells. For a clone to be called positive, the clone needed an FDR below 0.05, an odds ratio above 5, and a productive frequency above 0.1% in at least two of three replicate wells. A clonotype counted as cross-reactive if it showed significant expansion both in the SARS-CoV-2 spike wells and in at least one common cold coronavirus spike condition. CDR3 homology was assessed with Levenshtein distances (stringdist) and unrooted phylogenetic trees (ape) in R version 3.6.1. TCRdb redid the processing of the public reads, applying fastp at Q25 and MiXCR, and retained in-frame beta chains. Rows matching on CDR3 protein sequence are summarized as one entry with the most common DNA and genes. The V and J calls, along with clone size, are taken from TCRdb and not from the paper's own processing. The sample table holds 3,500 to 5,000 distinct CDR3 sequences, of which around 20% were seen once. The top ten clones comprise 50% to 60% of the sample.

Within its sample, this clonotype is medium-sized (0.01 to 0.1%). The antigen this receptor binds is unknown. Base qualities are missing; no much larger clone stands one base away. Sequences were derived from CD4+ T cells from blood, cultured in vitro, sampled after SARS-CoV-2 vaccination. This clonotype was sampled from a human donor who had recovered from COVID-19.

Here the CDR3 is given as CASSSMRRGSVAKNIQYF. The sequenced DNA: TGTGCCAGCAGCTCCATGCGCAGGGGCTCGGTAGCCAAAAACATTCAGTACTTC. Recombination linked TRBV7-3 to TRBJ2-4; TRBD1 is possibly the D segment (6 matching bases). A distance of 19 bases separates the germline ends of V and J, which lose 4 bases and 0 bases respectively. The CDR3 numbers 18 residues from cysteine through phenylalanine. The retained sequence is limited to the CDR3, 54 bases, with the frame set at the first base. CDR1 and CDR2 are drawn from the germline V gene: SGHTA, FQGTGA.